A selection of T cell receptor beta chains follows, all from one sample in a study of CD8 T cells in ankylosing spondylitis. Each CDR3 protein gets one entry after TCRdb re-called the 5' RACE reads with MiXCR. The sample lists hundreds of thousands of distinct CDR3 sequences; approximately 26% were seen once. Sample: blood, either unsorted or a sorted T cell fraction (not recorded which). Receptors were obtained from a male donor with ankylosing spondylitis. Each CDR3 is given with its conserved first and last residue. Each record gives: V gene, clone size, J gene, D gene, CDR3 protein, CDR3 DNA. D genes are given only for firm matches. Not all rows give a size; the values are once, few, many and, for expanded clones, a class.

V gene: TRBV20-1
clone size: NA
J gene: TRBJ1-4
D gene: TRBD1
CDR3 protein: CSVGTVNEKLFF
CDR3 DNA: TGCAGCGTCGGGACAGTAAATGAAAAACTGTTTTTT

V gene: TRBV3-1
clone size: NA
J gene: TRBJ1-3
D gene: NA
CDR3 protein: CASSQDPGGPGNTIYF
CDR3 DNA: TGTGCCAGCAGCCAAGATCCGGGGGGGCCTGGAAACACCATATATTTT

V gene: TRBV4-1
clone size: NA
J gene: TRBJ2-1
D gene: TRBD2
CDR3 protein: CASSQDKSGSSYNEQFF
CDR3 DNA: TGCGCCAGCAGCCAAGATAAGAGCGGGAGCTCCTACAATGAGCAGTTCTTC

V gene: TRBV6-4
clone size: NA
J gene: TRBJ1-5
D gene: TRBD1
CDR3 protein: CASSVTGGYQPQHF
CDR3 DNA: TGTGCCAGCAGTGTCACAGGGGGCTATCAGCCCCAGCATTTT

V gene: TRBV5-1
clone size: few
J gene: TRBJ1-2
D gene: NA
CDR3 protein: CASSSGRLYGYTF
CDR3 DNA: TGCGCCAGCAGCTCGGGACGGCTCTATGGCTACACCTTC

V gene: TRBV6-1
clone size: NA
J gene: TRBJ2-7
D gene: TRBD2
CDR3 protein: CASTEGLAYEQYF
CDR3 DNA: TGTGCCAGCACGGAGGGACTAGCCTACGAGCAGTACTTC

V gene: TRBV3-1
clone size: NA
J gene: TRBJ2-1
D gene: NA
CDR3 protein: CASSQGPPPSGRQFF
CDR3 DNA: TGTGCCAGCAGCCAAGGTCCCCCCCCTTCCGGGAGGCAGTTCTTC

V gene: TRBV12-3/TRBV12-4
clone size: NA
J gene: TRBJ2-2
D gene: TRBD2
CDR3 protein: CASTLRLAGGREELFF
CDR3 DNA: TGTGCCAGCACCTTAAGACTAGCGGGAGGGAGGGAGGAGCTGTTTTTT

V gene: TRBV7-9
clone size: once
J gene: TRBJ1-4
D gene: NA
CDR3 protein: CASSLTGRLLNEKLFF
CDR3 DNA: TGTGCCAGCAGCCTCACTGGACGCTTACTTAATGAAAAACTGTTTTTT

V gene: TRBV19
clone size: NA
J gene: TRBJ1-1
D gene: TRBD1
CDR3 protein: CASSPTGGPDPEAFF
CDR3 DNA: TGTGCCAGTAGTCCCACAGGGGGGCCTGATCCTGAAGCTTTCTTT

V gene: TRBV29-1
clone size: few
J gene: TRBJ2-3
D gene: NA
CDR3 protein: CSVQGETSTDTQYF
CDR3 DNA: TGCAGCGTTCAAGGGGAGACTAGCACAGATACGCAGTATTTT

V gene: TRBV7-2
clone size: NA
J gene: TRBJ1-5
D gene: NA
CDR3 protein: CASSLEFQPQHF
CDR3 DNA: TGTGCCAGCAGCTTAGAATTTCAGCCCCAGCATTTT

V gene: TRBV27
clone size: few
J gene: TRBJ1-1
D gene: NA
CDR3 protein: CASSLSSGGSVNTEAFF
CDR3 DNA: TGTGCCAGCAGTTTATCGTCGGGCGGAAGTGTGAACACTGAAGCTTTCTTT

V gene: TRBV20-1
clone size: NA
J gene: TRBJ1-2
D gene: TRBD1
CDR3 protein: CSAKIQGGYGYTF
CDR3 DNA: TGCAGTGCTAAAATTCAGGGGGGCTATGGCTACACCTTC

V gene: TRBV9
clone size: NA
J gene: TRBJ2-1
D gene: NA
CDR3 protein: CASSGNSWGSGNEQFF
CDR3 DNA: TGTGCCAGCAGCGGCAACTCTTGGGGTTCGGGGAATGAGCAGTTCTTC

V gene: TRBV6-5
clone size: NA
J gene: TRBJ2-7
D gene: NA
CDR3 protein: CASSYNREPYEQYF
CDR3 DNA: TGTGCCAGCAGCTACAACAGGGAACCGTACGAGCAGTACTTC

V gene: TRBV7-2
clone size: few
J gene: TRBJ2-1
D gene: TRBD2
CDR3 protein: CASSFPPGLALNEQFF
CDR3 DNA: TGTGCCAGCAGCTTCCCGCCGGGACTAGCGTTAAATGAGCAGTTCTTC

V gene: TRBV7-2
clone size: NA
J gene: TRBJ2-5
D gene: NA
CDR3 protein: CASSGTPETQYF
CDR3 DNA: TGTGCCAGCAGCGGTACCCCTGAGACCCAGTACTTC

V gene: TRBV2
clone size: NA
J gene: TRBJ2-5
D gene: TRBD2
CDR3 protein: CASNLAGEAQYF
CDR3 DNA: TGTGCCAGCAATCTAGCGGGAGAAGCCCAGTACTTC

V gene: TRBV25-1
clone size: NA
J gene: TRBJ1-2
D gene: NA
CDR3 protein: CASSPSTVAGGYTF
CDR3 DNA: TGTGCCAGCAGTCCAAGCACCGTGGCGGGGGGCTACACCTTC

V gene: TRBV6-1
clone size: NA
J gene: TRBJ2-2
D gene: NA
CDR3 protein: CATGTWEPDHGELFF
CDR3 DNA: TGTGCCACTGGGACGTGGGAGCCCGATCACGGGGAGCTGTTTTTT

V gene: TRBV4-2
clone size: NA
J gene: TRBJ2-7
D gene: NA
CDR3 protein: CASSQDGGSSYEQYF
CDR3 DNA: TGTGCCAGCAGCCAAGATGGGGGGAGCTCCTACGAGCAGTACTTC

V gene: TRBV5-1
clone size: few
J gene: TRBJ2-1
D gene: NA
CDR3 protein: CAGRSTPYNEQFF
CDR3 DNA: TGCGCCGGTCGCTCAACCCCCTACAATGAGCAGTTCTTC

V gene: TRBV12-3/TRBV12-4
clone size: few
J gene: TRBJ2-5
D gene: NA
CDR3 protein: CASSAILKRVETQYF
CDR3 DNA: TGTGCCAGCAGTGCCATACTAAAGAGGGTGGAGACCCAGTACTTC

V gene: TRBV5-1
clone size: many
J gene: TRBJ2-1
D gene: TRBD2
CDR3 protein: CASSRRTSGTYNEQFF
CDR3 DNA: TGCGCCAGCAGCCGCCGGACTAGCGGGACTTACAATGAGCAGTTCTTC

V gene: TRBV9
clone size: NA
J gene: TRBJ1-1
D gene: NA
CDR3 protein: CASSGDKTTNTEAFF
CDR3 DNA: TGTGCCAGCAGCGGCGATAAAACTACTAACACTGAAGCTTTCTTT

V gene: TRBV7-6
clone size: NA
J gene: TRBJ2-5
D gene: NA
CDR3 protein: CASSLVSGTIPWETQYF
CDR3 DNA: TGTGCCAGCAGCTTAGTCTCGGGAACAATACCCTGGGAGACCCAGTACTTC

V gene: TRBV5-1
clone size: few
J gene: TRBJ2-7
D gene: TRBD2
CDR3 protein: CASSLASGRDYEQYF
CDR3 DNA: TGCGCCAGCAGCTTGGCTAGCGGGAGGGATTACGAGCAGTACTTC

V gene: TRBV2
clone size: once
J gene: TRBJ2-5
D gene: TRBD1
CDR3 protein: CASRAERDRVTQYF
CDR3 DNA: TGTGCCAGCAGGGCCGAACGGGACAGGGTGACCCAGTACTTC

V gene: TRBV2
clone size: few
J gene: TRBJ2-3
D gene: NA
CDR3 protein: CASSEARRADTQYF
CDR3 DNA: TGTGCCAGCAGTGAAGCGCGCCGGGCAGATACGCAGTATTTT

V gene: TRBV20-1
clone size: NA
J gene: TRBJ2-5
D gene: TRBD2
CDR3 protein: CSASGRADETQYF
CDR3 DNA: TGCAGTGCTAGCGGGAGGGCCGATGAGACCCAGTACTTC

V gene: TRBV25-1
clone size: once
J gene: TRBJ2-1
D gene: TRBD2
CDR3 protein: CASSEGGREAHNEQFF
CDR3 DNA: TGTGCCAGCAGTGAAGGGGGGCGGGAGGCCCACAATGAGCAGTTCTTC

V gene: TRBV20-1
clone size: few
J gene: TRBJ2-3
D gene: NA
CDR3 protein: CSATRAPDTQYF
CDR3 DNA: TGCAGTGCTACTAGGGCCCCAGATACGCAGTATTTT

V gene: TRBV5-1
clone size: few
J gene: TRBJ2-1
D gene: TRBD2
CDR3 protein: CASSLAGWDNEQFF
CDR3 DNA: TGCGCCAGCAGCTTAGCGGGATGGGACAATGAGCAGTTCTTC

V gene: TRBV19
clone size: NA
J gene: TRBJ1-1
D gene: NA
CDR3 protein: CASSAFGFPEAFF
CDR3 DNA: TGTGCCAGTAGCGCGTTCGGGTTTCCTGAAGCTTTCTTT

V gene: TRBV20-1
clone size: NA
J gene: TRBJ2-5
D gene: NA
CDR3 protein: CSAGLTGFWETQYF
CDR3 DNA: TGCAGTGCTGGCCTTACAGGGTTCTGGGAGACCCAGTACTTC

V gene: TRBV2
clone size: few
J gene: TRBJ2-3
D gene: TRBD2
CDR3 protein: CASNLGLAGTTDTQYF
CDR3 DNA: TGTGCCAGCAATTTAGGACTAGCGGGAACCACAGATACGCAGTATTTT

V gene: TRBV21-1
clone size: few
J gene: TRBJ2-4
D gene: NA
CDR3 protein: CASSSQPPRIAKNIQYF
CDR3 DNA: TGTGCCAGCAGCTCCCAGCCCCCACGGATAGCCAAAAACATTCAGTACTTC

V gene: TRBV20-1
clone size: few
J gene: TRBJ2-5
D gene: NA
CDR3 protein: CSASDGKEGETQYF
CDR3 DNA: TGCAGTGCTAGTGACGGGAAGGAGGGAGAGACCCAGTACTTC

V gene: TRBV24-1
clone size: few
J gene: TRBJ2-5
D gene: NA
CDR3 protein: CATSDQSILGETQYF
CDR3 DNA: TGTGCCACCAGTGATCAGTCAATCCTGGGGGAGACCCAGTACTTC

V gene: TRBV7-6
clone size: few
J gene: TRBJ2-2
D gene: NA
CDR3 protein: CASSSGLVLTNTGELFF
CDR3 DNA: TGTGCCAGCAGCTCGGGACTGGTACTTACGAACACCGGGGAGCTGTTTTTT

V gene: TRBV6-1
clone size: few
J gene: TRBJ2-5
D gene: TRBD2
CDR3 protein: CASLARLAGETQYF
CDR3 DNA: TGTGCCAGCCTCGCGAGGCTAGCGGGAGAGACCCAGTACTTC

V gene: TRBV3-1
clone size: few
J gene: TRBJ1-1
D gene: TRBD1
CDR3 protein: CASSQLQGREAFF
CDR3 DNA: TGTGCCAGCAGCCAACTACAGGGGAGAGAAGCTTTCTTT

V gene: TRBV20-1
clone size: NA
J gene: TRBJ1-1
D gene: NA
CDR3 protein: CSAFQGLGTEAFF
CDR3 DNA: TGCAGTGCATTTCAGGGGCTCGGTACTGAAGCTTTCTTT

V gene: TRBV4-1
clone size: few
J gene: TRBJ2-6
D gene: TRBD2
CDR3 protein: CASSQDTAGGPMGANVLTF
CDR3 DNA: TGCGCCAGCAGCCAAGATACGGCGGGAGGGCCTATGGGGGCCAACGTCCTGACTTTC

V gene: TRBV7-2
clone size: many
J gene: TRBJ2-3
D gene: NA
CDR3 protein: CASSLDLLSTDTQYF
CDR3 DNA: TGTGCCAGCAGCTTAGATTTGTTAAGCACAGATACGCAGTATTTT

V gene: TRBV24-1
clone size: NA
J gene: TRBJ2-1
D gene: NA
CDR3 protein: CATSGRFYNGQFF
CDR3 DNA: TGTGCCACCAGTGGACGGTTCTACAATGGGCAGTTCTTC

V gene: TRBV6-1
clone size: NA
J gene: TRBJ2-5
D gene: TRBD2
CDR3 protein: CASHDSGGNQETQYF
CDR3 DNA: TGTGCCAGCCATGATAGCGGGGGAAACCAAGAGACCCAGTACTTC

V gene: TRBV24-1
clone size: NA
J gene: TRBJ1-5
D gene: TRBD1
CDR3 protein: CATSDTRGTGSGNQPQHF
CDR3 DNA: TGTGCCACCAGTGACACAAGGGGGACAGGGAGTGGCAATCAGCCCCAGCATTTT

V gene: TRBV20-1
clone size: NA
J gene: TRBJ2-5
D gene: TRBD2
CDR3 protein: CSARTGGARETQYF
CDR3 DNA: TGCAGTGCTAGAACGGGAGGGGCCAGGGAGACCCAGTACTTC

V gene: TRBV15
clone size: few
J gene: TRBJ1-6
D gene: NA
CDR3 protein: CATSREGGSSPLHF
CDR3 DNA: TGTGCCACCAGCAGAGAAGGAGGCAGTTCACCCCTCCACTTT

V gene: TRBV6-5
clone size: NA
J gene: TRBJ1-5
D gene: NA
CDR3 protein: CASSIQMGASQPQHF
CDR3 DNA: TGTGCCAGCAGTATACAAATGGGTGCCTCCCAGCCCCAGCATTTT

V gene: TRBV7-2
clone size: NA
J gene: TRBJ1-3
D gene: NA
CDR3 protein: CASSLASSGNTIYF
CDR3 DNA: TGTGCCAGCAGCTTGGCTTCCTCTGGAAACACCATATATTTT

V gene: TRBV11-2
clone size: few
J gene: TRBJ1-3
D gene: NA
CDR3 protein: CASSLGAGNGNTIYF
CDR3 DNA: TGTGCCAGCAGCTTGGGGGCAGGGAATGGAAACACCATATATTTT

V gene: TRBV20-1
clone size: NA
J gene: TRBJ1-1
D gene: NA
CDR3 protein: CSASGPLNTEAFF
CDR3 DNA: TGCAGTGCTAGTGGACCCCTCAACACTGAAGCTTTCTTT

V gene: TRBV7-9
clone size: few
J gene: TRBJ2-1
D gene: TRBD2
CDR3 protein: CASSAVAGVQDEQFF
CDR3 DNA: TGTGCCAGCAGCGCAGTAGCGGGAGTGCAGGATGAGCAGTTCTTC

V gene: TRBV20-1
clone size: NA
J gene: TRBJ2-1
D gene: TRBD2
CDR3 protein: CSARTGTSGRNEQFF
CDR3 DNA: TGCAGTGCTAGAACCGGGACTAGCGGGAGGAATGAGCAGTTCTTC